This TCR beta chain was recovered during a study of blood T cell repertoires in COVID-19. The overall study: The United States, Italy and Spain were the sources of the acute and convalescent COVID-19 samples. From T cells, B-cell-depleted T cells, or PBMCs came the material, which was cDNA or gDNA.

Trimming took 3 bases from V and 5 from J, leaving 14 bases between them. Germline CDR1 is GTSNPN and CDR2 is SVGIG (reference sequence). The CDR3 loop spans 14 amino acids. The authors' processing: Amplification of reference gene primers was used by the study to estimate nucleated cell counts. Sequencing was performed with immunoSEQ multiplex PCR; in TCRdb, only in-frame clones are kept and a portion is missing. V and J calls and clone size are given by that table; D and trimming were obtained from the DNA. The sample has 270,000 or so clones, roughly nine tenths seen once; the top ten hold roughly 5%.

Sequenced: peripheral blood. This sequence originates from a woman aged 40 to 55 who had recovered from COVID-19. The chain employs TRBV30 and TRBJ2-1; D possibly corresponds to TRBD1 (5 bases). This CDR3 reads CAWSQGNWNNEQFF. The CDR3 DNA follows: TGTGCCTGGAGCCAGGGAAACTGGAACAATGAGCAGTTCTTC.